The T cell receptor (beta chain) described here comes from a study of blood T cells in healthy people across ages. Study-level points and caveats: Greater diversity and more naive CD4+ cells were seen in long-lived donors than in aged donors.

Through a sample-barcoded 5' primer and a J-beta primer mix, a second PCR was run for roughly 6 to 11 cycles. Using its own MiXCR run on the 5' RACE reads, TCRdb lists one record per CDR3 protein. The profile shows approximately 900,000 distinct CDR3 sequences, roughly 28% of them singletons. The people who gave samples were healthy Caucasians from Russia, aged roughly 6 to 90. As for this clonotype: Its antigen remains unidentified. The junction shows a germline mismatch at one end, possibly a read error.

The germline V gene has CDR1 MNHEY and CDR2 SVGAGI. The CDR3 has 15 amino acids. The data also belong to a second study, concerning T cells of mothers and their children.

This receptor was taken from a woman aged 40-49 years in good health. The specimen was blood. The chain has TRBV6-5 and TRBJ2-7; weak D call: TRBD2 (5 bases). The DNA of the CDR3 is TGTGTCAGCAGTTACTCCACAGATGGAGGCTACGAGCAGTACTTC. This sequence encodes CVSSYSTDGGYEQYF.